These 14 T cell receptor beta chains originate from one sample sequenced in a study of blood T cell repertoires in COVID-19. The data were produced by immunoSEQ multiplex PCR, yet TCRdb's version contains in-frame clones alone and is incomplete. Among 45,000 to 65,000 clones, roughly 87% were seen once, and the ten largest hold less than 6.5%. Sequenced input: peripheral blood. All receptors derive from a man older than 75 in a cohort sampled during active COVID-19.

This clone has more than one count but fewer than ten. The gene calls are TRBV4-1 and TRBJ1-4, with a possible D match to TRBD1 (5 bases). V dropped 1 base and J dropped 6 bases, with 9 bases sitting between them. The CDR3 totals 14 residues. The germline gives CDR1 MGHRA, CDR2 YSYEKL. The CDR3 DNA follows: TGCGCCAGCAGCCAAGCGGGGGAGGATGAAAAACTGTTTTTT. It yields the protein CASSQAGEDEKLFF.

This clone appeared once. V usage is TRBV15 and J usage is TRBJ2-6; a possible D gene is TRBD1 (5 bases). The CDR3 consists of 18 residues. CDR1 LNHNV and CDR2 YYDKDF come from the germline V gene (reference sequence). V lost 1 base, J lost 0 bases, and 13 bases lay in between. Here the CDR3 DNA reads TGTGCCACCAGCAGAGGGGGCCCGTCGCACTCTGGGGCCAACGTCCTGACTTTC. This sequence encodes CATSRGGPSHSGANVLTF.

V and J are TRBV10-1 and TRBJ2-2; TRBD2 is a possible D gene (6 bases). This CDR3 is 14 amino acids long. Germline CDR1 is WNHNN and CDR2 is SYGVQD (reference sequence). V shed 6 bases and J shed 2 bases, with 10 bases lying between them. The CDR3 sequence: CASREGLNTGELFF. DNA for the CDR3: TGCGCCAGCAGGGAAGGACTAAACACCGGGGAGCTGTTTTTT.

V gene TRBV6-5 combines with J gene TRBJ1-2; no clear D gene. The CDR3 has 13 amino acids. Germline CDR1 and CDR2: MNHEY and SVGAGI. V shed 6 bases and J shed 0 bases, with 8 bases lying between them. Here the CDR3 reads CASRAPSNYGYTF. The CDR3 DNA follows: TGTGCCAGCAGGGCACCGTCTAACTATGGCTACACCTTC.

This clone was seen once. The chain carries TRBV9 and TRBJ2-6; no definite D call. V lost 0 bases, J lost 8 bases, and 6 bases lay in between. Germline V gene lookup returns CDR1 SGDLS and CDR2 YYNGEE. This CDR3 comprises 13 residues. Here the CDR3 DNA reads TGTGCCAGCAGCGTAGCAGGTACCAACGTCCTGACTTTC. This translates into CASSVAGTNVLTF.

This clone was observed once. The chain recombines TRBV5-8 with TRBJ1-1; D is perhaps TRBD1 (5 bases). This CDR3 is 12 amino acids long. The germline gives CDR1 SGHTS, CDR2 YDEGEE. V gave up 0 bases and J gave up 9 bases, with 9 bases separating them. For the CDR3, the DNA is TGTGCCAGCAGCTTGGATGCGGGGCAAGCTTTCTTT. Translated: CASSLDAGQAFF.

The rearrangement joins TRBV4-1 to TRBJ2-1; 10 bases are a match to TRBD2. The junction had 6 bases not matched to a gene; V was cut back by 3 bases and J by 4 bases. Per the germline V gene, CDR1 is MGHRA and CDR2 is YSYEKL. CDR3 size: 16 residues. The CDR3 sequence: CASSQEGTSVYNEQFF. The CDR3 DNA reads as TGCGCCAGCAGCCAGGAGGGGACTAGCGTGTACAATGAGCAGTTCTTC.

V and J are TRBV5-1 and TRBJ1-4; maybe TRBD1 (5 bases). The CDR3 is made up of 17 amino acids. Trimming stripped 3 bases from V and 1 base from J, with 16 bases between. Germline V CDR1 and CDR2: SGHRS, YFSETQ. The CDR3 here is CASSSPVGQGTNEKLFF. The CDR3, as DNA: TGCGCCAGCAGCTCGCCCGTCGGGCAGGGAACTAATGAAAAACTGTTTTTT. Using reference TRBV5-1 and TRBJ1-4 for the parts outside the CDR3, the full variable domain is KAGVTQTPRYLIKTRGQQVTLSCSPISGHRSVSWYQQTPGQGLQFLFEYFSETQRNKGNFPGRFSGRQFSNSRSEMNVSTLELGDSALYLCASSSPVGQGTNEKLFFGSGTQLSVL.

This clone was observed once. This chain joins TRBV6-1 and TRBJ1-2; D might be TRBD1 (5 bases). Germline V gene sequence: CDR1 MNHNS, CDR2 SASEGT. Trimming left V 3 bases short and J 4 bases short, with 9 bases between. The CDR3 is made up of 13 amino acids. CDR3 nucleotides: TGTGCCAGCAGTGAGCGTCAGGGCTATGGCTACACCTTC. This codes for CASSERQGYGYTF.

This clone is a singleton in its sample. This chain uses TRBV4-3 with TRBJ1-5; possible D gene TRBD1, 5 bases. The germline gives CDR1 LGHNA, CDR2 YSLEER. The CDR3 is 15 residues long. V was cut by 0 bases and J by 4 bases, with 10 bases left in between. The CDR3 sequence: CASSQERGRNQPQHF. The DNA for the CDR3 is TGCGCCAGCAGCCAAGAAAGGGGAAGGAATCAGCCCCAGCATTTT.

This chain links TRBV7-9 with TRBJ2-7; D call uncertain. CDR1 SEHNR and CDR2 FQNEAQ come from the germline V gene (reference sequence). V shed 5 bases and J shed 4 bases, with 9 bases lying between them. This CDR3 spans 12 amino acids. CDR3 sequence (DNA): TGTGCCAGCAGCCCCCAGAAATACGAGCAGTACTTC. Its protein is CASSPQKYEQYF.

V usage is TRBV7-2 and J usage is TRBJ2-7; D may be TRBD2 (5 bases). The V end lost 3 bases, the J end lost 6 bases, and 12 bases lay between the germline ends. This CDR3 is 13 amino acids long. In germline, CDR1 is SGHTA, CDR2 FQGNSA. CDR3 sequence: CASSLRTDSEQYF. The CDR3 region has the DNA TGTGCCAGCAGCTTGAGGACTGACTCCGAGCAGTACTTC.

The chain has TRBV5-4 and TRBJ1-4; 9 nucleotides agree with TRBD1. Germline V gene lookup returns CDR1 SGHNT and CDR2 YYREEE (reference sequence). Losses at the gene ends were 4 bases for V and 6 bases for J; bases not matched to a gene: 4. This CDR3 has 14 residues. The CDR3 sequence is CASSNRDRDEKLFF. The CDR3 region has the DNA TGTGCCAGCAGCAACCGGGACAGGGATGAAAAACTGTTTTTT. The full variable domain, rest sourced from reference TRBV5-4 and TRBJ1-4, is ETGVTQSPTHLIKTRGQQVTLRCSSQSGHNTVSWYQQALGQGPQFIFQYYREEENGRGNFPPRFSGLQFPNYSSELNVNALELDDSALYLCASSNRDRDEKLFFGSGTQLSVL.

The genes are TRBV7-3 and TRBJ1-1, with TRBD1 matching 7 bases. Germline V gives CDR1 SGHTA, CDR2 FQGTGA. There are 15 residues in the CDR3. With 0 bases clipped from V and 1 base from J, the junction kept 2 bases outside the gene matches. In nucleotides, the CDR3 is TGTGCCAGCAGCTTAACGAGGGGGCAGAACACTGAAGCTTTCTTT. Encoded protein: CASSLTRGQNTEAFF. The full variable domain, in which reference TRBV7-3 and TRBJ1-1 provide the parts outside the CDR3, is GAGVSQTPSNKVTEKGKYVELRCDPISGHTALYWYRQSLGQGPEFLIYFQGTGAADDSGLPNDRFFAVRPEGSVSTLKIQRTERGDSAVYLCASSLTRGQNTEAFFGQGTRLTVV.